This TCR beta chain is from a study of T cell changes during pregnancy in multiple sclerosis. The repertoire was sequenced with immunoSEQ multiplex PCR; TCRdb's copy has only in-frame clones and lacks some. In the table there are about 27,000 clones, 88% of which are singletons. J lost 0 bases, V lost 0 bases, and 5 bases had no gene match. The CDR3 extends over 16 amino acids. Germline V gene data show CDR1 as LGHNA and CDR2 as YSLEER. The input for sequencing was CD8+ T cells from peripheral blood mononuclear cells, taken in the second trimester of pregnancy. The genes are TRBV4-3 and TRBJ2-7, with 7 bases lining up with TRBD1. The clonotype was recovered from a female donor with multiple sclerosis, enrolled in a pregnancy study. The CDR3 sequence is CASSQDRGTASYEQYF. The CDR3 nucleotides read TGCGCCAGCAGCCAAGATAGGGGGACAGCCTCCTACGAGCAGTACTTC.